The 18 T cell receptor beta chains given below trace back to one sample, sequenced in a study of response to subunit inactivated influenza vaccine. TCRdb re-analysed the RT-PCR reads in MiXCR, keeping a single row per CDR3 protein. The sample shows some 800,000 distinct CDR3 sequences, roughly 20% of them seen only once. The source material was PBMCs from blood, sampled around 5 days after vaccination. These receptors came from a man aged 45 to 65 who received an inactivated influenza vaccine.

This chain joins TRBV10-3 and TRBJ2-5; possibly TRBD2 for D (7 bases). The germline V and J ends were trimmed by 2 bases and 2 bases, with 12 bases remaining between them. The length of the CDR3 is 15 residues. CDR1 is ENHRY, CDR2 SYGVKD, per germline. CDR3 bases: TGTGCCATCAGTGAGCTTGGGGGGGCACAAGAGACCCAGTACTTC. It is translated as CAISELGGAQETQYF.

V usage is TRBV6-2 or TRBV6-3 and J usage is TRBJ2-1; D is ambiguous. The CDR3 is 12 residues long. Germline-derived CDR1 and CDR2 are MNHEY and SVGEGT. V was clipped by 2 bases and J by 12 bases, with 11 bases between them. Here the CDR3 reads CASSYDVGSQFF. The CDR3 region has the DNA TGTGCCAGCAGTTACGATGTGGGGTCGCAGTTCTTC.

The V gene is TRBV12-3 or TRBV12-4, the J gene TRBJ2-3, with 8 positions matching TRBD2. V lost 2 bases and J lost 1; bases outside the gene matches: 11. This CDR3 has 18 amino acids. CDR3 DNA: TGTGCCAGCAGTTTAAGGCGTACGGGGGGGCCCGGCACAGATACGCAGTATTTT. The encoded protein is CASSLRRTGGPGTDTQYF.

The chain's CDR3 is CASSSPGRPDTQYF. The CDR3 DNA reads TGTGCCAGCTCCTCCCCTGGACGTCCAGATACGCAGTATTTT. The genes are TRBV27 and TRBJ2-3; D not resolved. Germline V gene lookup returns CDR1 MNHEY and CDR2 SMNVEV (reference sequence). The germline V and J ends were trimmed by 8 bases and 4 bases, with 16 bases remaining between them. The CDR3 contains 14 residues.

The DNA of the CDR3 is TGTGCCAGCAGCCGGGACGGACTGAGCAATCAGCCCCAGCATTTT. Translated, it gives CASSRDGLSNQPQHF. V gene TRBV12-3 or TRBV12-4 combines with J gene TRBJ1-5; TRBD1 might be the D (5 bases). There are 15 residues in the CDR3. V was cut by 6 bases and J by 1 base, with 13 bases left in between.

The chain links TRBV10-3 to TRBJ2-5; TRBD1 or TRBD2 may be the D gene (5 bases each). The CDR3 has 16 residues. Deletions cut 6 bases from V and 1 base from J, with 18 bases between. Germline assignment: CDR1 ENHRY and CDR2 SYGVKD. The CDR3 here is CAIRPGTGNPQETQYF. The CDR3 DNA reads TGTGCCATCAGGCCCGGGACGGGTAACCCCCAAGAGACCCAGTACTTC.

This clonotype has only one observation. The chain employs TRBV20-1 and TRBJ2-1; D possibly corresponds to TRBD2 (6 bases). Germline V gene data show CDR1 as DFQATT and CDR2 as SNEGSKA (reference sequence). The ends were cut back, 3 bases at V and 8 bases at J, with 11 bases in the middle. This CDR3 contains 12 residues. CDR3 DNA: TGCAGTGCTAGCTCGGGAGTCCATGAGCAGTTCTTC. Protein sequence: CSASSGVHEQFF.

This clonotype occurred a few times. V gene TRBV5-1 combines with J gene TRBJ1-2; unclear D gene. There are 13 residues in the CDR3. V gave up 2 bases and J gave up 0 bases, with 5 bases separating them. Germline V gene lookup returns CDR1 SGHRS and CDR2 YFSETQ. The CDR3 sequence is CASSLRANYGYTF. The CDR3, as DNA: TGCGCCAGCAGCTTACGAGCTAACTATGGCTACACCTTC.

The genes are TRBV29-1 and TRBJ2-4; D is possibly TRBD1 (6 bases). The V gene's germline CDR1 is SQVTM and CDR2 ANQGSEA. The length of the CDR3 is 14 residues. Trimming pared 4 bases from V and 7 bases from J, leaving 17 bases between. The CDR3 DNA reads TGCAGCGTTGTCCCGCCTACAGGGTTGAACATTCAGTACTTC. Translation: CSVVPPTGLNIQYF. The whole variable domain, remainder taken from reference TRBV29-1 and TRBJ2-4, is SAVISQKPSRDICQRGTSLTIQCQVDSQVTMMFWYRQQPGQSLTLIATANQGSEATYESGFVIDKFPISRPNLTFSTLTVSNMSPEDSSIYLCSVVPPTGLNIQYFGAGTRLSVL.

V usage is TRBV9 and J usage is TRBJ2-1, with 9 nucleotides matching TRBD2. J lost 2 bases, V lost 2 bases, and 8 bases had no gene match. The CDR3 has 17 amino acids. CDR1 is SGDLS and CDR2 is YYNGEE in the germline V gene. In DNA form, the CDR3 reads TGTGCCAGCAGCGTCGAGGCGGGAGGGCCCCCCTACAATGAGCAGTTCTTC. It translates to CASSVEAGGPPYNEQFF.

Only a few counts were recorded for this clonotype. The chain employs TRBV27 and TRBJ1-1; 8 bases map to TRBD1. Germline V gives CDR1 MNHEY, CDR2 SMNVEV (reference sequence). The junction had 9 bases not matched to a gene; V was cut back by 8 bases and J by 7 bases. The CDR3 has 13 residues. The CDR3 bases are TGTGCCAGCGGCACTGGACAGGGAGGTGAAGCTTTCTTT. Residues: CASGTGQGGEAFF.

This clonotype has more than one count but fewer than ten. This rearrangement joins TRBV10-3 to TRBJ2-5; 9 bases are a match to TRBD1. Trimming removed 2 bases from V and 5 bases from J; junction bases left unmatched: 6. CDR1 and CDR2 (germline): ENHRY, SYGVKD. The CDR3 loop spans 15 amino acids. This CDR3 is CAISERGQGGETQYF. Written as DNA, the CDR3 is TGTGCCATCAGTGAGAGGGGACAGGGCGGGGAGACCCAGTACTTC.

The sample holds a few counts of this clonotype. J is TRBJ2-1 and V is TRBV20-1; D is possibly TRBD1 or TRBD2 (5 bases each). The germline gives CDR1 DFQATT, CDR2 SNEGSKA (reference sequence). The CDR3 consists of 11 residues. The CDR3 DNA follows: TGCAGGGCCTTTGGGGGCAATGAGCAGTTCTTC. Its protein is CRAFGGNEQFF.

V and J are TRBV10-3 and TRBJ2-2, with D possibly being TRBD1 (5 bases). CDR1 and CDR2 (germline): ENHRY, SYGVKD. This CDR3 has 12 amino acids. V was trimmed by 9 bases and J by 4 bases, leaving 9 bases between them. The CDR3 loop is CAIRDSTGELFF. The CDR3 region has the DNA TGTGCCATTAGAGACAGCACCGGGGAGCTGTTTTTT.

V usage is TRBV12-3 or TRBV12-4 and J usage is TRBJ2-1; 9 bases match TRBD2. The CDR3 is 15 amino acids. V was clipped by 5 bases and J by 9 bases; unmatched bases: 11. Written as DNA, the CDR3 is TGTGCCAGCAGTATTAGCGGGAGAGGAGGTTTTGAGCAGTTCTTC. Amino acid sequence: CASSISGRGGFEQFF.

A few counts support this clonotype. The genes are TRBV20-1 and TRBJ2-4; D possibly uses TRBD1 or TRBD2 (5 bases each). V was shortened by 8 bases and J by 6 bases, with 20 bases between the two germline ends. The CDR3 has 14 residues. Germline V lookup: CDR1 DFQATT, CDR2 SNEGSKA (reference sequence). The CDR3 sequence: CSPSIIGAGNIQYF. In nucleotides, the CDR3 is TGCAGTCCAAGCATCATCGGGGCTGGAAACATTCAGTACTTC.

This chain links TRBV11-2 with TRBJ2-1, with D possibly being TRBD2 (6 bases). Germline CDR1 SGHAT, CDR2 FQNNGV. The germline V and J ends were trimmed by 8 bases and 0 bases, with 14 bases remaining between them. CDR3 length equals 15 residues. The CDR3: CASGLAASSYNEQFF. As DNA, the CDR3 is TGTGCCAGCGGATTAGCGGCGAGCTCCTACAATGAGCAGTTCTTC.

V and J are TRBV18 and TRBJ2-7; D unresolved. CDR3 size: 15 residues. V was clipped by 2 bases and J by 3 bases, with 14 bases between them. CDR1 and CDR2 from the germline V gene are KGHSH and LQKENI. CDR3 in DNA: TGTGCCAGCTCACCAAGTGGGGAAACCCTCTACGAGCAGTACTTC. This codes for CASSPSGETLYEQYF. The whole variable domain, remainder taken from reference TRBV18 and TRBJ2-7, is NAGVMQNPRHLVRRRGQEARLRCSPMKGHSHVYWYRQLPEEGLKFMVYLQKENIIDESGMPKERFSAEFPKEGPSILRIQQVVRGDSAAYFCASSPSGETLYEQYFGPGTRLTVT.